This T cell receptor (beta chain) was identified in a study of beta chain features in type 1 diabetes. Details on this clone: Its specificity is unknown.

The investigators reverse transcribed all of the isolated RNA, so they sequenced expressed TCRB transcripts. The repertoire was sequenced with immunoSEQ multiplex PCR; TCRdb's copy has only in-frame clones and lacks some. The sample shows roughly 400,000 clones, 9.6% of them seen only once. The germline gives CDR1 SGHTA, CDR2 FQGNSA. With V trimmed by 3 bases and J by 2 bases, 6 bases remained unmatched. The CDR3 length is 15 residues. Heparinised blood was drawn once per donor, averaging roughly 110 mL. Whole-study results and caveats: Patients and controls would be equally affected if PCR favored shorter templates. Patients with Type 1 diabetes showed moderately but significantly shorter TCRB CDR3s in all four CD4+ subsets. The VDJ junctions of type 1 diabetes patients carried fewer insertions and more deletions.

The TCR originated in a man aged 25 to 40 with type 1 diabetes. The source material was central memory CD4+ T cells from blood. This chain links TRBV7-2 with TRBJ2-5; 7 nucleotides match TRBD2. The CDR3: CASSFGGSGQETQYF. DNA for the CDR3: TGTGCCAGCAGCTTCGGCGGGAGTGGTCAAGAGACCCAGTACTTC. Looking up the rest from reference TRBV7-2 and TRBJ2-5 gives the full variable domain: GAGVSQSPSNKVTEKGKDVELRCDPISGHTALYWYRQSLGQGLEFLIYFQGNSAPDKSGLPSDRFSAERTGGSVSTLTIQRTQQEDSAVYLCASSFGGSGQETQYFGPGTRLLVL.